The next 18 T cell receptor beta chains were all read from a single sample in a study of shared clonotypes between healthy human individuals. The protocol was immunoSEQ multiplex PCR, while the TCRdb copy is restricted to in-frame clones and leaves out a portion. This sample has about 1 million clones; around 74% occur once, and the top ten carry approximately 1.5%. The specimen was memory CD4+ T cells sorted from blood. Documented subset: CD45RA-negative fraction. These TCRs come from a man aged 18 to 29 in good health.

For this clone: This CDR3 is also generated by other DNA sequences in the sample. The J gene is TRBJ1-1, the V gene TRBV19; 10 nucleotides match TRBD1. The germline CDR1 and CDR2 sequences are LNHDA and SQIVND (reference sequence). Trimming cost V 5 bases and J 4 bases; bases outside gene matches: 4. The CDR3 is 14 amino acids. CDR3 residues: CASSDRGLGTEAFF. The DNA for the CDR3 is TGTGCCAGTAGTGACAGGGGGCTTGGCACTGAAGCTTTCTTT.

The chain uses TRBV6-4 and TRBJ2-2, with D possibly matching TRBD1 (6 bases). Germline V gives CDR1 MRHNA, CDR2 SNTAGT. The CDR3 runs to 13 residues. The germline V and J ends were trimmed by 4 bases and 5 bases, with 8 bases remaining between them. The CDR3 loop is CASSGQGTGELFF. In DNA, the CDR3 is TGTGCCAGCAGTGGTCAGGGGACCGGGGAGCTGTTTTTT.

Comment on this clone: The identical CDR3 is also encoded by other nucleotide sequences in the sample. The chain combines TRBV2 with TRBJ2-2; 11 nucleotides align to TRBD1. CDR1 and CDR2 from the germline V gene are SNHLY and FYNNEI. The CDR3 has 14 residues. V shed 6 bases and J 5 bases; nucleotides not matched to a gene: 2. The CDR3 DNA follows: TGTGCCAGCAGCGGACAGGGGGCAACCGGGGAGCTGTTTTTT. This gives the protein CASSGQGATGELFF.

The CDR3 DNA sequence: TGTGCCAGCAGGGTCACGACTCATCCGGAGACCCAGTACTTC. Translated, it gives CASRVTTHPETQYF. V gene TRBV2 combines with J gene TRBJ2-5; D uncertain. Trimming pared 6 bases from V and 5 bases from J, leaving 16 bases between. The CDR3 contains 14 residues. Germline V gene sequence: CDR1 SNHLY, CDR2 FYNNEI.

This clone was found a few times. The chain employs TRBV21-1 and TRBJ2-1; TRBD2 is the table's D call and was not checked against the DNA. TRBV21-1 is annotated as a pseudogene. The CDR3 spans 14 residues. In DNA, the CDR3 is TGTGCCAGCAGAACGGGACTAGAACTCAATGAGCAGTTCTTC. Residues: CASRTGLELNEQFF.

This clone was observed a few times. CDR3 residues: CASSEVVSNTGELFF. The CDR3, as DNA: TGTGCCAGCAGTGAAGTTGTTTCGAACACCGGGGAGCTGTTTTTT. The chain joins TRBV2 to TRBJ2-2, with D unresolved. CDR1 SNHLY and CDR2 FYNNEI come from the germline V gene. Between the trimmed V and J ends, which lost 1 base and 0 bases, there was a span of 6 bases. The CDR3 covers 15 residues.

About this clone: A junction end diverges from the germline sequence, so it may reflect a read error. This rearrangement joins TRBV5-1 to TRBJ2-1; no definite D call. There are 15 residues in the CDR3. Germline V gene data show CDR1 as SGHRS and CDR2 as YFSETQ. The CDR3 DNA follows: TGCGCCAACAGCTTGGCGGCAGGAGCCTACAATGAGCAGTTCTTC. It yields the protein CANSLAAGAYNEQFF. Looking up the rest from reference TRBV5-1 and TRBJ2-1 gives the full variable domain: KAGVTQTPRYLIKTRGQQVTLSCSPISGHRSVSWYQQTPGQGLQFLFEYFSETQRNKGNFPGRFSGRQFSNSRSEMNVSTLELGDSALYLCANSLAAGAYNEQFFGPGTRLTVL.

As for this clone: Other DNA sequences within the sample encode an identical CDR3. The chain carries TRBV6-6 and TRBJ2-7; D gene ambiguous. Trimming removed 4 bases from V and 0 bases from J, with 10 bases in between. The CDR3 length is 14 residues. Germline V gives CDR1 MNHNY, CDR2 SVGAGI (reference sequence). The DNA of the CDR3 is TGTGCCAGCAGTTTGGGTCCTAGCTCCTACGAGCAGTACTTC. Encoded protein: CASSLGPSSYEQYF.

This sequence joins TRBV5-6 and TRBJ1-6, with D possibly matching TRBD1 (5 bases). V dropped 2 bases and J dropped 8 bases, with 17 bases sitting between them. Germline-derived CDR1 and CDR2 are SGHDT and YYEEEE. The CDR3 is 16 residues long. As DNA, the CDR3 is TGTGCCAGCAGCTTCCTACAGGTTGCGGGAGATTCACCCCTCCACTTT. Amino acids: CASSFLQVAGDSPLHF. Variable domain in full (rest from reference TRBV5-6 and TRBJ1-6): DAGVTQSPTHLIKTRGQQVTLRCSPKSGHDTVSWYQQALGQGPQFIFQYYEEEERQRGNFPDRFSGHQFPNYSSELNVNALLLGDSALYLCASSFLQVAGDSPLHFGNGTRLTVT.

V and J are TRBV27 and TRBJ1-5; TRBD1 matches at 7 bases. This CDR3 has 13 residues. The J segment lost 1 base and the V segment lost 7 bases, leaving 1 base of the junction unmatched. CDR1 MNHEY and CDR2 SMNVEV come from the germline V gene (reference sequence). The CDR3 region has the DNA TGTGCCAGCATGACAGGGAGCAATCAGCCCCAGCATTTT. It yields the protein CASMTGSNQPQHF.

The V and J genes are TRBV7-2 and TRBJ2-7; the match to TRBD2 covers 10 bases. V gave up 4 bases and J gave up 4 bases; unmatched junction bases: 7. Germline CDR1 and CDR2: SGHTA and FQGNSA. This CDR3 spans 15 amino acids. The CDR3 sequence is CASSSGLAEIYEQYF. CDR3 DNA: TGTGCCAGCAGCTCAGGACTAGCGGAAATTTACGAGCAGTACTTC.

This chain links TRBV25-1 with TRBJ2-1; no definite D call. V was clipped by 1 base and J by 10 bases, with 11 bases between them. The germline V gene encodes CDR1 MGHDK and CDR2 SYGVNS. CDR3 length equals 13 residues. DNA for the CDR3: TGTGCCAGCAGTGAATCGGGTGGAAACGAGCAGTTCTTC. Protein product: CASSESGGNEQFF.

The rearrangement uses TRBV19 and TRBJ1-5; no definite D call. CDR1 and CDR2 from the germline V gene are LNHDA and SQIVND (reference sequence). The CDR3 runs to 14 residues. Trimming pared 8 bases from V and 3 bases from J, leaving 14 bases between. The CDR3 loop reads CASRPSGNNQPQHF. DNA for the CDR3: TGTGCCAGTCGCCCGTCGGGAAACAATCAGCCCCAGCATTTT. The whole variable domain, remainder taken from reference TRBV19 and TRBJ1-5, is DGGITQSPKYLFRKEGQNVTLSCEQNLNHDAMYWYRQDPGQGLRLIYYSQIVNDFQKGDIAEGYSVSREKKESFPLTVTSAQKNPTAFYLCASRPSGNNQPQHFGDGTRLSIL.

The V gene is TRBV19, the J gene TRBJ2-3; D perhaps matches TRBD1 (6 bases). In germline, CDR1 is LNHDA, CDR2 SQIVND (reference sequence). The CDR3 has 15 amino acids. Between the trimmed V and J ends, which lost 10 bases and 0 bases, there was a span of 17 bases. The CDR3 protein is CATTGRYLSTDTQYF. DNA of the CDR3: TGTGCCACTACAGGGCGTTATCTGAGCACAGATACGCAGTATTTT. Full variable domain (rest looked up from reference TRBV19 and TRBJ2-3): DGGITQSPKYLFRKEGQNVTLSCEQNLNHDAMYWYRQDPGQGLRLIYYSQIVNDFQKGDIAEGYSVSREKKESFPLTVTSAQKNPTAFYLCATTGRYLSTDTQYFGPGTRLTVL.

The chain couples TRBV27 to TRBJ1-2; no clear D gene. CDR1 is MNHEY, CDR2 SMNVEV, per germline (reference sequence). The CDR3 spans 12 residues. Trimming pared 6 bases from V and 4 bases from J, leaving 9 bases between. In DNA form, the CDR3 reads TGTGCCAGCAGGACCGGGGTCTATGGCTACACCTTC. Translated: CASRTGVYGYTF.

The chain recombines TRBV19 with TRBJ1-5, with D tentatively TRBD1 (5 bases). CDR3 length: 12 residues. CDR1 is LNHDA, CDR2 SQIVND, per germline (reference sequence). The ends were cut back, 7 bases at V and 4 bases at J, with 8 bases in the middle. CDR3 in DNA: TGTGCCAGTAAAGACAGAAATCAGCCCCAGCATTTT. It specifies CASKDRNQPQHF.

In its sample, this clone was seen many times. The chain employs TRBV11-1 and TRBJ1-4; a possible D gene is TRBD1 (5 bases). Trimming cost V 5 bases and J 4 bases, with 11 bases left between them. Germline CDR1 reads SGHAT; CDR2 reads FQDESV (reference sequence). This CDR3 has 14 amino acids. In nucleotides, the CDR3 is TGTGCCAGCAGCGCCCGGGGCCTTAATGAAAAACTGTTTTTT. Protein product: CASSARGLNEKLFF.

J is TRBJ2-3 and V is TRBV5-1, with 9 bases that match TRBD2. Germline V CDR1 and CDR2: SGHRS, YFSETQ. J gave up 4 bases and V 5 bases, and 8 bases lay outside the gene matches. This CDR3 comprises 15 residues. The DNA for the CDR3 is TGCGCCAGCAGTGATAGCGGGAGTTTCTCAGATACGCAGTATTTT. Amino acid sequence: CASSDSGSFSDTQYF.